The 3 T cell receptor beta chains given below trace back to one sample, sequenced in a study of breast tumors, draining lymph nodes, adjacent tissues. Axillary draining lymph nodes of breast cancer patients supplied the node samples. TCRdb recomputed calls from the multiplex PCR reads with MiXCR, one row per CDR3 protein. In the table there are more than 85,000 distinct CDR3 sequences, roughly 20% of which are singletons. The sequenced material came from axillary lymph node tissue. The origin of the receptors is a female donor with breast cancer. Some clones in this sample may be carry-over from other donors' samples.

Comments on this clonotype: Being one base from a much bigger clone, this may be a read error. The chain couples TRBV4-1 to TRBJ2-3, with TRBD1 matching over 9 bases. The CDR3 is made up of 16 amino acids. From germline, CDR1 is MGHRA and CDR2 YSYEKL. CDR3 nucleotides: TGTGCCAGCAGCCCGGGGGACAGGGTCACCGCAGATACGCAGTATTTT. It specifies CASSPGDRVTADTQYF.

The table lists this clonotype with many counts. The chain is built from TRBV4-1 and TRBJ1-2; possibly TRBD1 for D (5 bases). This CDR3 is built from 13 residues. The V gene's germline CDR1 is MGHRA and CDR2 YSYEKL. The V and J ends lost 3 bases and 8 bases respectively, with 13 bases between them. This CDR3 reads CASSQSPKGGYTF. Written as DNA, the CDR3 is TGCGCCAGCAGCCAGAGCCCTAAGGGGGGCTACACCTTC.

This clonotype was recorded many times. The CDR3 loop is CASRTERERDTQYF. The CDR3 DNA reads TGCGCCAGCAGAACAGAGCGGGAAAGGGATACGCAGTATTTT. The rearrangement uses TRBV5-1 and TRBJ2-3; 7 bases are shared with TRBD2. CDR1 is SGHRS, CDR2 YFSETQ, per germline. The CDR3 length is 14 residues. Trimming at V came to 5 bases and at J to 6 bases, leaving 9 bases not matched to a gene.